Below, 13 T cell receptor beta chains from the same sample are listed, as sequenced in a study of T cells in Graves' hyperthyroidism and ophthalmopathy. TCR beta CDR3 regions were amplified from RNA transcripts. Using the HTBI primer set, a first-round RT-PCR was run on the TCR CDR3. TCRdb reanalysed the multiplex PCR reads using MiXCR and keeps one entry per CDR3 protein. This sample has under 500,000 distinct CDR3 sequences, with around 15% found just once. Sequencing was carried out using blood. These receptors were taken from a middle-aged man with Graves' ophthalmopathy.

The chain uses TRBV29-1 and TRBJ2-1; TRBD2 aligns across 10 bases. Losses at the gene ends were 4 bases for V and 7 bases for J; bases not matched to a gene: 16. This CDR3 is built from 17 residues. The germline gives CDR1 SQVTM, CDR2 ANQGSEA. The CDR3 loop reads CSVVSQELAGYGNEQFF. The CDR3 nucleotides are TGCAGCGTTGTCTCTCAGGAACTAGCGGGATACGGGAATGAGCAGTTCTTC.

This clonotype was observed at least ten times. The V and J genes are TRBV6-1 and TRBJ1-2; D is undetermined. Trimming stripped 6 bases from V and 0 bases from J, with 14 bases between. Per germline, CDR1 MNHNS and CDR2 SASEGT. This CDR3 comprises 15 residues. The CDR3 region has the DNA TGTGCCAGCAGCCAGACCCGGGATGCTAACTATGGCTACACCTTC. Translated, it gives CASSQTRDANYGYTF.

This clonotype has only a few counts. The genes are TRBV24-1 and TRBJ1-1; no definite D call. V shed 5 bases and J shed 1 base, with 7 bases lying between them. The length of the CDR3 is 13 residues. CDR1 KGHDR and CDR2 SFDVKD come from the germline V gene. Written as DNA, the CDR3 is TGTGCCACCAGTGGGCATAAGAACACTGAAGCTTTCTTT. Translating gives CATSGHKNTEAFF.

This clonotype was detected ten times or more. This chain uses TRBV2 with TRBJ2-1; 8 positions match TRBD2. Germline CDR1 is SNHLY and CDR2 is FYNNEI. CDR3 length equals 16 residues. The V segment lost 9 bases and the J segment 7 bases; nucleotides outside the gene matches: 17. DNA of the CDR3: TGTGCCAGTGGGCTAGCGGGCCTTTCAAGGGAGAATGAGCAGTTCTTC. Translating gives CASGLAGLSRENEQFF. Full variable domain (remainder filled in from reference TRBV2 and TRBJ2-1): EPEVTQTPSHQVTQMGQEVILRCVPISNHLYFYWYRQILGQKVEFLVSFYNNEISEKSEIFDDQFSVERPDGSNFTLKIRSTKLEDSAMYFCASGLAGLSRENEQFFGPGTRLTVL.

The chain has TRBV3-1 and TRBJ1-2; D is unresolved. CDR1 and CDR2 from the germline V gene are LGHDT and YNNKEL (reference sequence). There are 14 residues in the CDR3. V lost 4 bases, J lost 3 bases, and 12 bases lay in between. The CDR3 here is CASSRKDVDYGYTF. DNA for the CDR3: TGTGCCAGCAGCCGAAAGGACGTGGACTATGGCTACACCTTC.

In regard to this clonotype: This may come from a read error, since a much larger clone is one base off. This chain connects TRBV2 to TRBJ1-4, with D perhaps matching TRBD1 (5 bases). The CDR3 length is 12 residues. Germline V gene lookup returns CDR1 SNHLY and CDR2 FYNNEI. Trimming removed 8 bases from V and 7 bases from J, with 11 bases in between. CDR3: CASRGGTEKLFF. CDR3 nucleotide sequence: TGTGCCAGCCGGGGGGGGACTGAAAAACTGTTTTTT.

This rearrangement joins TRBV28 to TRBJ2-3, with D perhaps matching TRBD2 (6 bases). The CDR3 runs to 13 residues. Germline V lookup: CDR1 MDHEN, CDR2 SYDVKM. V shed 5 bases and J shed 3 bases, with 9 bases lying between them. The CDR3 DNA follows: TGTGCCAGCAGTGCGGCGGGAACAGATACGCAGTATTTT. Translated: CASSAAGTDTQYF. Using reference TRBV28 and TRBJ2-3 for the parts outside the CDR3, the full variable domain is DVKVTQSSRYLVKRTGEKVFLECVQDMDHENMFWYRQDPGLGLRLIYFSYDVKMKEKGDIPEGYSVSREKKERFSLILESASTNQTSMYLCASSAAGTDTQYFGPGTRLTVL.

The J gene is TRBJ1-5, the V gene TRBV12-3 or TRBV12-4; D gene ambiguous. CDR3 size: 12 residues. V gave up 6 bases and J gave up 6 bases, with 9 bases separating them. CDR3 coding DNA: TGTGCCAGCAGATCGACCGTTCAGCCCCAGCATTTT. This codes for CASRSTVQPQHF.

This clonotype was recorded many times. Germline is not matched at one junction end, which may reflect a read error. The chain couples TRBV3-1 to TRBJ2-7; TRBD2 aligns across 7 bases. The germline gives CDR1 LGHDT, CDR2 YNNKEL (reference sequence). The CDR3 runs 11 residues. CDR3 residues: CASSHGTTRNF. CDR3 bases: TGTGCCAGCAGCCACGGGACTACCAGAAACTTC.

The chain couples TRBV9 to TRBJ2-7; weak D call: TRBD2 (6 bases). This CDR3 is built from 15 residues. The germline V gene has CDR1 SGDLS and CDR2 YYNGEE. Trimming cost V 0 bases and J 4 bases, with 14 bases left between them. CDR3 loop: CASSVGGGDLYEQYF. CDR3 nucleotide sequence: TGTGCCAGCAGCGTAGGCGGCGGGGACCTTTACGAGCAGTACTTC.

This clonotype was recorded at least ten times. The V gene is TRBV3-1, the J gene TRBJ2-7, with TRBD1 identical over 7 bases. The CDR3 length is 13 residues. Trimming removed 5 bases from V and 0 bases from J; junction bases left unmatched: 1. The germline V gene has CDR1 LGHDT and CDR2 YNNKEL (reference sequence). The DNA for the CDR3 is TGTGCCAGCAGCAGGGGGCCCTCCTACGAGCAGTACTTC. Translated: CASSRGPSYEQYF.

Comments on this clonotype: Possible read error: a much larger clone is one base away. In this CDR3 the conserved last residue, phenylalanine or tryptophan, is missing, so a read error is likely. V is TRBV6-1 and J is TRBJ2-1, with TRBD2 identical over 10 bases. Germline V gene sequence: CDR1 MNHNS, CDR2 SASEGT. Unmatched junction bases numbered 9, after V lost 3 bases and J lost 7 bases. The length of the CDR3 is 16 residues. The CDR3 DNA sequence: TGTGCCAGCAGTGACCTCTTTACTAGCGGGAAGAATGAGCAGTTCCTC. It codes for CASSDLFTSGKNEQFL.

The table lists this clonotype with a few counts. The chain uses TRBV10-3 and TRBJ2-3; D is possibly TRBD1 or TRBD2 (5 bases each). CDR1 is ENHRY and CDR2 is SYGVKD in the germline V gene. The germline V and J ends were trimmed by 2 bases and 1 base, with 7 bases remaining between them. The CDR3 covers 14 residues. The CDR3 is CAISERGGTDTQYF. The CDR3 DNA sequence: TGTGCCATCAGTGAGCGGGGCGGCACAGATACGCAGTATTTT.